A selection of T cell receptor beta chains follows, all from one sample in a study of cytomegalovirus exposure and HLA in healthy donors. Assay: immunoSEQ multiplex PCR; the TCRdb copy retains only in-frame clones and omits some. The sample includes 100,000 to 150,000 clones, roughly 74% of them seen just once. The sample was PBMCs. The receptors were gathered from a woman between 45 and 60 years old in good health and CMV-seropositive. Each CDR3 is given with its conserved first and last residue. A D gene is named only where the DNA matches it firmly. Size is stated for part of the rows, as once, few or many counts, or as a class when the clone is expanded.

d_gene: NA; j_gene: TRBJ2-1; abundance: NA; v_gene: TRBV20-1; CDR3nt: TGCAGTGCGGAGCGGCGCGATGAGCAGTTCTTC; CDR3aa: CSAERRDEQFF
d_gene: TRBD2; j_gene: TRBJ2-2; abundance: NA; v_gene: TRBV9; CDR3nt: TGTGCCAGCAAAGCGGGGGGGCCGAGCGGGGAGCTGTTTTTT; CDR3aa: CASKAGGPSGELFF
d_gene: NA; j_gene: TRBJ2-1; abundance: NA; v_gene: TRBV7-7; CDR3nt: TGTGCTAGCAGCCCGGACAGAACCTACAATGAGCAGTTCTTC; CDR3aa: CASSPDRTYNEQFF
d_gene: NA; j_gene: TRBJ1-6; abundance: NA; v_gene: TRBV7-6; CDR3nt: TGTGCCAGCAGCCCACAGGTGAATTCACCCCTCCACTTT; CDR3aa: CASSPQVNSPLHF
d_gene: TRBD1; j_gene: TRBJ1-1; abundance: few; v_gene: TRBV5-1; CDR3nt: TGCGCCAGCAGCTTGGACGGGACAGGGGGGATGAACACTGAAGCTTTCTTT; CDR3aa: CASSLDGTGGMNTEAFF
d_gene: TRBD1; j_gene: TRBJ2-7; abundance: NA; v_gene: TRBV18; CDR3nt: TGTGCCAGCTCACCACCGGGACAGGGGACCTACGAGCAGTACTTC; CDR3aa: CASSPPGQGTYEQYF
d_gene: NA; j_gene: TRBJ1-1; abundance: NA; v_gene: TRBV7-9; CDR3nt: TGTGCCAGCAGCCCGACGGGGGGGGCTTGGAACACTGAAGCTTTCTTT; CDR3aa: CASSPTGGAWNTEAFF
d_gene: TRBD1; j_gene: TRBJ1-2; abundance: NA; v_gene: TRBV30; CDR3nt: TGTGCCTGGAGTGACAAACCCGGGACAGGGTTATTCCTGGACTATGGCTACACCTTC; CDR3aa: CAWSDKPGTGLFLDYGYTF
d_gene: NA; j_gene: TRBJ1-3; abundance: few; v_gene: TRBV5-4; CDR3nt: TGTGCCAGCAGCTTGGCCGGAGCCCCTGGAAACACCATATATTTT; CDR3aa: CASSLAGAPGNTIYF
d_gene: NA; j_gene: TRBJ2-1; abundance: NA; v_gene: TRBV11-3; CDR3nt: TGTGCCAGCAGCTTAGATCCCCCGGGATTACGGTTCTTC; CDR3aa: CASSLDPPGLRFF
d_gene: TRBD1; j_gene: TRBJ1-4; abundance: NA; v_gene: TRBV5-6; CDR3nt: TGTGCCAGCAGCAGACAGGGGGCCAGTGAAAAACTGTTTTTT; CDR3aa: CASSRQGASEKLFF
d_gene: TRBD1; j_gene: TRBJ1-6; abundance: NA; v_gene: TRBV5-1; CDR3nt: TGCGCCAGCAGCTTGGCTCAGGGGGACTCACCCCTCCACTTT; CDR3aa: CASSLAQGDSPLHF
d_gene: NA; j_gene: TRBJ1-3; abundance: NA; v_gene: TRBV5-6; CDR3nt: TGTGCCAGCAGCCCTACTTCCCCGGTCCGTGGAAACACCATATATTTT; CDR3aa: CASSPTSPVRGNTIYF
d_gene: TRBD2; j_gene: TRBJ2-5; abundance: NA; v_gene: TRBV13; CDR3nt: TGTGCCAGCAGCTCATACAGCAGGGAGGGGGAGACCCAGTACTTC; CDR3aa: CASSSYSREGETQYF
d_gene: TRBD1; j_gene: TRBJ1-1; abundance: NA; v_gene: TRBV19; CDR3nt: TGTGCCAGTATACAGGGGGCCGGTGAAGCTTTCTTT; CDR3aa: CASIQGAGEAFF
d_gene: NA; j_gene: TRBJ1-6; abundance: NA; v_gene: TRBV7-2; CDR3nt: TGTGCCAGCAGCCAGGACAGAACCATTGTGGCCCTCCACTTT; CDR3aa: CASSQDRTIVALHF